Following are 17 T cell receptor beta chains from one sample sequenced in a study of blood T cell repertoires in COVID-19. Profiled with immunoSEQ multiplex PCR; TCRdb holds only in-frame clones, not every one. This table holds about 180,000 clones, about 86% found once. Sequenced: peripheral blood. Every receptor here comes from a man between 65 and 79 years old with active or convalescent COVID-19.

This rearrangement joins TRBV9 to TRBJ1-1, with D perhaps matching TRBD1 (5 bases). V gave up 3 bases and J gave up 1 base, with 13 bases separating them. The CDR3 extends over 15 amino acids. CDR1 is SGDLS and CDR2 is YYNGEE in the germline V gene. CDR3 residues: CASSARVEGNTEAFF. The CDR3 DNA is TGTGCCAGCAGCGCCAGGGTGGAAGGGAACACTGAAGCTTTCTTT.

This clone occurred a few times. V usage is TRBV27 and J usage is TRBJ1-5; D remains ambiguous. Germline V gene lookup returns CDR1 MNHEY and CDR2 SMNVEV (reference sequence). The CDR3 consists of 14 residues. V was cut by 3 bases and J by 6 bases, with 12 bases left in between. The CDR3 reads CASSLTGWGQPQHF. CDR3 DNA: TGTGCCAGCAGTTTGACGGGGTGGGGTCAGCCCCAGCATTTT.

The genes are TRBV7-8 and TRBJ1-2, with D possibly TRBD1 on 6 matching bases. The V and J ends lost 2 bases and 7 bases respectively, with 20 bases between them. The germline V gene encodes CDR1 SGHVS and CDR2 FQNEAQ. The CDR3 contains 16 residues. The CDR3 DNA follows: TGTGCCAGCAGCTTATACCCTTCTCAGGGGAAGAGTGGCTACACCTTC. It codes for CASSLYPSQGKSGYTF. Full variable domain (rest looked up from reference TRBV7-8 and TRBJ1-2): GAGVSQSPRYKVAKRGQDVALRCDPISGHVSLFWYQQALGQGPEFLTYFQNEAQLDKSGLPSDRFFAERPEGSVSTLKIQRTQQEDSAVYLCASSLYPSQGKSGYTFGSGTRLTVV.

The rearrangement joins TRBV19 to TRBJ1-4, with 8 positions matching TRBD1. With 10 bases clipped from V and 0 bases from J, the junction kept 7 bases outside the gene matches. Per germline, CDR1 LNHDA and CDR2 SQIVND (reference sequence). The CDR3 has 15 amino acids. The CDR3 here is CATRDRPATNEKLFF. In DNA form, the CDR3 reads TGTGCCACCCGGGACAGGCCAGCAACTAATGAAAAACTGTTTTTT. Full variable domain (missing parts from reference TRBV19 and TRBJ1-4): DGGITQSPKYLFRKEGQNVTLSCEQNLNHDAMYWYRQDPGQGLRLIYYSQIVNDFQKGDIAEGYSVSREKKESFPLTVTSAQKNPTAFYLCATRDRPATNEKLFFGSGTQLSVL.

This clone appeared a single time. This sequence joins TRBV11-2 and TRBJ1-1; 7 nucleotides align to TRBD1. The CDR3 contains 15 residues. Germline CDR1 SGHAT, CDR2 FQNNGV. V lost 4 bases to trimming and J lost 4 bases; unmatched junction nucleotides: 9. The DNA of the CDR3 is TGTGCCAGCAGCTCCCAAAGACAGGGTCCCACTGAAGCTTTCTTT. It is translated as CASSSQRQGPTEAFF.

The chain is built from TRBV6-1 and TRBJ2-7, with D possibly being TRBD2 (6 bases). The CDR3 consists of 17 residues. V lost 1 base to trimming and J lost 3 bases, with 19 bases between them. Germline V gene sequence: CDR1 MNHNS, CDR2 SASEGT. CDR3 sequence (DNA): TGTGCCAGCAGTGAAGGTGGGTGGACCGCCGGGGGCTACGAGCAGTACTTC. It encodes CASSEGGWTAGGYEQYF.

The chain carries TRBV7-2 and TRBJ1-1; TRBD1 aligns across 8 bases. The V gene's germline CDR1 is SGHTA and CDR2 FQGNSA. J was trimmed by 1 base and V by 4 bases; bases with no gene match: 2. The CDR3 sequence is 14 residues long. CDR3 region: CASSSGTGNTEAFF. In nucleotides, the CDR3 is TGTGCCAGCAGCTCCGGGACAGGGAACACTGAAGCTTTCTTT. Together with reference TRBV7-2 and TRBJ1-1, the CDR3 gives the full variable domain: GAGVSQSPSNKVTEKGKDVELRCDPISGHTALYWYRQSLGQGLEFLIYFQGNSAPDKSGLPSDRFSAERTGGSVSTLTIQRTQQEDSAVYLCASSSGTGNTEAFFGQGTRLTVV.

This chain connects TRBV7-2 to TRBJ2-3; 8 nucleotides agree with TRBD2. CDR1 and CDR2 (germline): SGHTA, FQGNSA. Germline trimming cut 4 bases from V and 4 bases from J; bases unmatched to any gene: 7. The CDR3 runs to 15 residues. In nucleotides, the CDR3 is TGTGCCAGCAGCTCTCCGGGAGGGCCGGCAGATACGCAGTATTTT. Protein sequence: CASSSPGGPADTQYF.

This sequence joins TRBV5-4 and TRBJ2-5; 7 positions agree with TRBD1. Germline assignment: CDR1 SGHNT and CDR2 YYREEE (reference sequence). The CDR3 totals 16 residues. J gave up 2 bases and V 0 bases, and 7 bases lay outside the gene matches. CDR3 protein: CASSLVAGGVQETQYF. The CDR3 bases are TGTGCCAGCAGCTTGGTGGCAGGGGGAGTGCAAGAGACCCAGTACTTC. Based on the CDR3 plus reference TRBV5-4 and TRBJ2-5, the full variable domain is ETGVTQSPTHLIKTRGQQVTLRCSSQSGHNTVSWYQQALGQGPQFIFQYYREEENGRGNFPPRFSGLQFPNYSSELNVNALELDDSALYLCASSLVAGGVQETQYFGPGTRLLVL.

This chain links TRBV27 with TRBJ1-4; maybe TRBD1 (5 bases). The CDR3 is 16 amino acids. The germline CDR1 and CDR2 sequences are MNHEY and SMNVEV (reference sequence). Trimming removed 6 bases from V and 3 bases from J, with 17 bases in between. CDR3 region: CASSPGGLDANEKLFF. Written as DNA, the CDR3 is TGTGCCAGCAGCCCCGGGGGTTTGGATGCTAATGAAAAACTGTTTTTT.

This clone occurred once. The chain has TRBV7-8 and TRBJ1-1, with TRBD1 identical over 9 bases. Germline trimming cut 0 bases from V and 0 bases from J; bases unmatched to any gene: 5. The CDR3 spans 17 residues. The germline gives CDR1 SGHVS, CDR2 FQNEAQ. The CDR3 spells CASSLANRQGVNTEAFF. The CDR3 nucleotides are TGTGCCAGCAGCTTAGCGAACCGACAGGGGGTGAACACTGAAGCTTTCTTT.

The rearrangement links TRBV18 to TRBJ1-1, with 8 bases aligning to TRBD1. Germline CDR1 is KGHSH and CDR2 is LQKENI. The ends lost 3 bases at V and 0 bases at J; junction bases unmatched: 0. The CDR3 has 14 amino acids. CDR3 protein: CASSPDRVNTEAFF. The DNA for the CDR3 is TGTGCCAGCTCACCGGACAGGGTGAACACTGAAGCTTTCTTT. The whole variable domain, filled in from reference TRBV18 and TRBJ1-1, reads NAGVMQNPRHLVRRRGQEARLRCSPMKGHSHVYWYRQLPEEGLKFMVYLQKENIIDESGMPKERFSAEFPKEGPSILRIQQVVRGDSAAYFCASSPDRVNTEAFFGQGTRLTVV.

The chain carries TRBV19 and TRBJ1-5; 7 positions match TRBD1. Losses at the gene ends were 6 bases for V and 8 bases for J; bases not matched to a gene: 13. Germline V gene data show CDR1 as LNHDA and CDR2 as SQIVND (reference sequence). CDR3 size: 15 residues. The CDR3 bases are TGTGCCAGTAGCCGAGACAGGGTACCCTCTGAGCCCCAGCATTTT. This gives the protein CASSRDRVPSEPQHF.

The chain combines TRBV19 with TRBJ1-4, with D hard to call. The CDR3 totals 13 residues. Germline V lookup: CDR1 LNHDA, CDR2 SQIVND (reference sequence). V lost 2 bases and J 12 bases, leaving 13 bases between the germline ends. For the CDR3, the DNA is TGTGCCAGTAGTATACGAGCCGGCGGGGAACTGTTTTTT. This translates into CASSIRAGGELFF. Full variable domain (rest looked up from reference TRBV19 and TRBJ1-4): DGGITQSPKYLFRKEGQNVTLSCEQNLNHDAMYWYRQDPGQGLRLIYYSQIVNDFQKGDIAEGYSVSREKKESFPLTVTSAQKNPTAFYLCASSIRAGGELFFGSGTQLSVL.

The chain links TRBV18 to TRBJ1-5; D not resolved. Looked up from germline, CDR1 is KGHSH and CDR2 is LQKENI. The CDR3 totals 15 residues. Deletions cut 2 bases from V and 0 bases from J, with 8 bases between. CDR3 nucleotide sequence: TGTGCCAGCTCACCAATTCCAGATAGCAATCAGCCCCAGCATTTT. Translated: CASSPIPDSNQPQHF.

The chain recombines TRBV11-2 with TRBJ2-2; TRBD2 matches at 8 bases. The germline V gene encodes CDR1 SGHAT and CDR2 FQNNGV. CDR3 length: 17 residues. The ends lost 4 bases at V and 0 bases at J; junction bases unmatched: 7. CDR3 protein: CASSSWGAGANTGELFF. CDR3 DNA sequence: TGTGCCAGCAGCTCGTGGGGAGCGGGGGCGAACACCGGGGAGCTGTTTTTT.

V and J are TRBV14 and TRBJ1-2; D call uncertain. CDR1 and CDR2 from the germline V gene are SGHDN and FVKESK. The CDR3 is 12 amino acids. V lost 0 bases and J lost 12, with 11 bases in between. DNA of the CDR3: TGTGCCAGCAGCCAAGATATTAGAAAAAACACCTTC. Amino acid sequence: CASSQDIRKNTF.